The entry below gives a single T cell receptor (beta chain) sequence along with its context. This entry comes from a study of shared clonotypes between healthy human individuals. Repertoires were generated with immunoSEQ multiplex PCR, while TCRdb's copy carries only in-frame clones and drops some. The sample holds roughly 410,000 clones; about 96% are singletons and the top ten take 0.32%. Germline values: CDR1 LNHDA, CDR2 SQIVND (reference sequence). The CDR3 runs 14 residues. The junction had 4 bases not matched to a gene; V was cut back by 9 bases and J by 0 bases. This clonotype was obtained from a man aged 25-45 years in good health. V is TRBV19 and J is TRBJ2-3, with TRBD2 matching 9 bases. What was sequenced was memory CD8+ T cells sorted from blood. As for subset: CD45RO+ cells pooled with CCR7-negative TemRA cells. This CDR3 reads CASRTSASTDTQYF. CDR3 sequence (DNA): TGTGCCAGCAGGACTAGCGCGAGCACAGATACGCAGTATTTT.